Detailed here is one T cell receptor (beta chain). Its target is unknown. These data are taken from a study of OX40 agonist ivuxolimab in advanced cancers. Libraries were prepared by immunoSEQ multiplex PCR; TCRdb keeps only in-frame clonotypes and omits some of them. The sample yields fewer than 90,000 clones, 92% seen once. In germline, CDR1 is SGHNT, CDR2 YYREEE (reference sequence). This CDR3 spans 13 amino acids. V was trimmed by 0 bases and J by 10 bases, leaving 11 bases between them. Findings and caveats of the study: CD4+ and CD8+ T cells in blood underwent clonal expansion by week 6 at 0.1 to 3.0 mg/kg. Expanded clones tended on average to be more numerous among CD8+ T cells than CD4+.

The source material was CD4+ or CD8+ T cells sorted from blood, sampled in a trial of the OX40 agonist ivuxolimab. The rearrangement uses TRBV5-4 and TRBJ2-1, with D unclear. This sequence originates from an adult with an advanced solid tumor such as melanoma, head and neck, liver or kidney cancer. CDR3: CASSLAAVGEQFF. The CDR3 bases are TGTGCCAGCAGCTTGGCAGCCGTCGGGGAGCAGTTCTTC.